This TCR beta chain derives from a study of post-analysis software for immune sequencing data. Overall study context: Secondary progressive, relapsing-remitting and progressive-relapsing multiple sclerosis were among the included disease courses. General study points: TRBV5-6, TRBV5-1 and TRBV20-1 were among four to six TRBV segments more frequent in patients than controls.

By share of the sample, this clonotype is medium-sized (0.01 to 0.1%). The antigen is unknown. cDNA libraries for TCR beta contained unique molecular identifiers. TCRdb independently ran MiXCR on the PCR reads; one entry per CDR3 protein. The table records hundreds of thousands of distinct CDR3 sequences, over 45% of them present only once. This CDR3 spans 14 amino acids. Germline CDR1 DFQATT, CDR2 SNEGSKA (reference sequence). V lost 2 bases and J lost 3, with 14 bases in between. This TCR derives from a girl aged 2 to 10 with multiple sclerosis. The specimen was blood. The chain employs TRBV20-1 and TRBJ2-7, with a weak D call TRBD1 (5 bases). CDR3 sequence: CSARSLVGVYEQYF. CDR3 coding DNA: TGCAGTGCTAGATCACTGGTAGGGGTCTACGAGCAGTACTTC.